This T cell receptor (beta chain) was found in a study of shared clonotypes between healthy human individuals. Regarding the study as a whole: Against clonotypes common to all four donors, non-shared ones had lower generation probabilities. Larger estimated richness was generally recorded for naive subsets relative to memory subsets.

In regard to this clone: Its antigen is as yet unknown.

This CDR3 has 17 amino acids. Germline lookup yields CDR1 MDHEN and CDR2 SYDVKM. V was shortened by 5 bases and J by 6 bases, with 20 bases between the two germline ends. The donors, all of them Caucasian adults, lived in Nashville, Tennessee. Using immunoSEQ multiplex PCR, the repertoire was profiled, and TCRdb retains in-frame clones only, with some absent. The sample contains 2,500,000 or so clones, 90% to 95% of which appear only once. The sample consisted of naive CD4+ T cells sorted from blood. Indicated subset: CD45RA+ positively selected. V and J are TRBV28 and TRBJ1-6, with D hard to call. This TCR was recovered from a man aged 18 to 35 in good health. The CDR3: CASSPGDGSLVNSPLHF. CDR3 in DNA: TGTGCCAGCAGTCCAGGAGACGGGAGTCTTGTTAATTCACCCCTCCACTTT.